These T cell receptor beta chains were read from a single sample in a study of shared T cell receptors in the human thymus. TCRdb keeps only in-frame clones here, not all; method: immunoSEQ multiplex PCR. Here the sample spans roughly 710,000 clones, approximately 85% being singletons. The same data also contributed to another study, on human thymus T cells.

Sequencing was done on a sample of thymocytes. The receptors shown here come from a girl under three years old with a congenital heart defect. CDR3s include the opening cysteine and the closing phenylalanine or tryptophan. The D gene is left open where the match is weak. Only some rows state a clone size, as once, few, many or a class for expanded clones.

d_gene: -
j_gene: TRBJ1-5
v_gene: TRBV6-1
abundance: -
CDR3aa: CASKDSIHQPQHF
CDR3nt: TGTGCCAGTAAAGACAGTATCCATCAGCCCCAGCATTTT

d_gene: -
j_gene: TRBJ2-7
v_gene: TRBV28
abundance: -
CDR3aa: CASTLRDEGHNYEQYF
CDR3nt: TGTGCCAGCACCCTTAGAGACGAGGGACACAACTACGAGCAGTACTTC

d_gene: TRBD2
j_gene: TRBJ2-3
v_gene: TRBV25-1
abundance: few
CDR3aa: CASSEHLGGGTDTQYF
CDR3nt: TGTGCCAGCAGTGAACATCTGGGGGGGGGCACAGATACGCAGTATTTT

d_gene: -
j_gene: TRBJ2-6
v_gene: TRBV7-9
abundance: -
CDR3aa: CASSLSGYWANVLTF
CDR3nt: TGTGCCAGCAGCCTCTCAGGGTACTGGGCCAACGTCCTGACTTTC

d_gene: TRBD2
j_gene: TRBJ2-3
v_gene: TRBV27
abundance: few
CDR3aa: CASSLSRDYLYTQYF
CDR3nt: TGTGCCAGCAGTTTATCGCGGGACTACCTATATACGCAGTATTTT

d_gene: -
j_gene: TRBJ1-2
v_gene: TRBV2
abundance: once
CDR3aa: CASQNGYTF
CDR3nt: TGTGCCAGCCAGAATGGCTACACCTTC

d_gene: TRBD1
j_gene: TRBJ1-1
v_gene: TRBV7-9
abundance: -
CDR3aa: CASSLVARGRDTEAFF
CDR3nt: TGTGCCAGCAGCTTAGTCGCCAGGGGGCGCGACACTGAAGCTTTCTTT

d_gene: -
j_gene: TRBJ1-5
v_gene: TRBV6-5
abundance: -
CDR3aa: CASSTREYQPQHF
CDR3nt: TGTGCCAGCAGCACACGGGAGTATCAGCCCCAGCATTTT

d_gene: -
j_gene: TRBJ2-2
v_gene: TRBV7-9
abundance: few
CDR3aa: CASAQPQSRGGELFF
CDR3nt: TGTGCCAGCGCCCAACCCCAGTCGAGAGGCGGGGAGCTGTTTTTT

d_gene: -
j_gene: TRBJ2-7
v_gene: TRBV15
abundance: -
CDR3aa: CATSTGGPSSYEQYF
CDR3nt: TGTGCCACCAGCACAGGAGGGCCAAGCTCCTACGAGCAGTACTTC

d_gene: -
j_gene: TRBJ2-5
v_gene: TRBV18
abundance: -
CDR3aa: CASSPLLSQETQYF
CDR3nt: TGTGCCAGCTCACCTTTACTATCCCAAGAGACCCAGTACTTC

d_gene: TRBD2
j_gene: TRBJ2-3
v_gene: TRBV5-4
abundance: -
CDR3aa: CASSGTSGANTDTQYF
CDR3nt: TGTGCCAGCAGTGGGACTAGCGGGGCCAACACAGATACGCAGTATTTT

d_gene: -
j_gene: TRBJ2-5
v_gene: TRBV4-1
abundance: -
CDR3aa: CASSQGGPQETQYF
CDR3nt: TGCGCCAGCAGCCAAGGCGGCCCCCAAGAGACCCAGTACTTC

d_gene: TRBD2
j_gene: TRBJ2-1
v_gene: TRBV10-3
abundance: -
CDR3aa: CAISLLAGPENEQFF
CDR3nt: TGTGCCATCAGTCTACTAGCGGGGCCCGAAAATGAGCAGTTCTTC

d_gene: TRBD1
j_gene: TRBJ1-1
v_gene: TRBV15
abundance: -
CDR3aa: CATSRELRQGTSEAFF
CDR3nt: TGTGCCACCAGCAGAGAGCTACGACAGGGAACAAGTGAAGCTTTCTTT

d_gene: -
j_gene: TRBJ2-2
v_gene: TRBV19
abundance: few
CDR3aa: CASSIRRVTGELFF
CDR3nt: TGTGCCAGTAGTATCCGACGGGTCACCGGGGAGCTGTTTTTT

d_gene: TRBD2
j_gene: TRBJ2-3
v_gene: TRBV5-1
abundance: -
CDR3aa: CASSPTFLAGSTDTQYF
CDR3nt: TGCGCCAGCAGCCCCACTTTTCTAGCGGGGAGCACAGATACGCAGTATTTT

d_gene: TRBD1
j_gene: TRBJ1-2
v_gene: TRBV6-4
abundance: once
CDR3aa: CASRPTRTGGHGYTF
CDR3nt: TGTGCCAGCAGACCCACAAGGACAGGGGGCCATGGCTACACCTTC

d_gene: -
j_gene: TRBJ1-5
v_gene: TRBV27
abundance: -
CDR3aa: CASSKLGVLGNQPQHF
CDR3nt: TGTGCCAGCAGTAAATTAGGGGTCCTCGGCAATCAGCCCCAGCATTTT

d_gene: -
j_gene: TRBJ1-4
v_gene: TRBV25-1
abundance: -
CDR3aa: CASSELDSRNEKLFF
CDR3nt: TGTGCCAGCAGTGAATTAGACTCAAGAAATGAAAAACTGTTTTTT